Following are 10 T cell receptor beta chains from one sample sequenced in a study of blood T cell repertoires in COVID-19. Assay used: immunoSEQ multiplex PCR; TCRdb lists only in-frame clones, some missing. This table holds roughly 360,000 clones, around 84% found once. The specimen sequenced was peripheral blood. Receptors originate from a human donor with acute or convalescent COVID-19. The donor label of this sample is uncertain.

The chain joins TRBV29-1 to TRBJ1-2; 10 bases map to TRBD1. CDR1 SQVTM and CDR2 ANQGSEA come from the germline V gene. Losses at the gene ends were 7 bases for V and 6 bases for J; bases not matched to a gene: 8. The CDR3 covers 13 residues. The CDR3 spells CSAVGTGANGYTF. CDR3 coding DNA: TGCAGCGCCGTCGGGACAGGGGCAAATGGCTACACCTTC.

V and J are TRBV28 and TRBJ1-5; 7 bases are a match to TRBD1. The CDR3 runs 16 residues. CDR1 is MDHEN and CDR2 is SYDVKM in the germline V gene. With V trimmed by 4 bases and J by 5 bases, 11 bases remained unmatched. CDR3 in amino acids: CASSSGRQGIYQPQHF. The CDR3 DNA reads TGTGCCAGCAGTTCGGGAAGACAGGGAATTTATCAGCCCCAGCATTTT.

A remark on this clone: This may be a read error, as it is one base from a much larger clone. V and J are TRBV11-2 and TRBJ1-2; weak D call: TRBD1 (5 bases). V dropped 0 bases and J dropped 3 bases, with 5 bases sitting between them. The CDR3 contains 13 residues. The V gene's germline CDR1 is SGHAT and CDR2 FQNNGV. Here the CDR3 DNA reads TGTGCCAGCAGCTTAGACAGGGACTATGGCTACACCTTC. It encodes CASSLDRDYGYTF.

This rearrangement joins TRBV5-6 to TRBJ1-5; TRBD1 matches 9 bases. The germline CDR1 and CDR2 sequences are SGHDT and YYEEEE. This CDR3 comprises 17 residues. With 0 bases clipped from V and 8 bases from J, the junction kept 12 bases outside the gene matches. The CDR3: CASSLGGDRAPMEPQHF. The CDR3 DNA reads TGTGCCAGCAGCTTGGGGGGGGACAGGGCCCCCATGGAGCCCCAGCATTTT.

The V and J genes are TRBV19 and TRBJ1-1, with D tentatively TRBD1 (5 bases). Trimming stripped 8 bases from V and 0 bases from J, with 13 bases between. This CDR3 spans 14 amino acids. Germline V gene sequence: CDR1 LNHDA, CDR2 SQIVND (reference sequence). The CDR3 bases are TGTGCCAGTGATCGGGGGGTCATGAACACTGAAGCTTTCTTT. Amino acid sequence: CASDRGVMNTEAFF.

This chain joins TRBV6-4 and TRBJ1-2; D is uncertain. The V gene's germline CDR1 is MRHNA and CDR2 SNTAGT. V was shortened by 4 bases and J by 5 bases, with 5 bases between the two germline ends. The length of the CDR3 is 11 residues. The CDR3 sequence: CASSVVYGYTF. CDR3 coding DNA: TGTGCCAGCAGTGTCGTTTATGGCTACACCTTC.

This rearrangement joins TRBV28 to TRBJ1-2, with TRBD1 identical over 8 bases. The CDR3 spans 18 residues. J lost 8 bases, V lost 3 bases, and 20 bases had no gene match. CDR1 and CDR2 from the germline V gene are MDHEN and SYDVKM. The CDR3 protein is CASSLPLDRVYGVEGYTF. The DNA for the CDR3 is TGTGCCAGCAGTTTGCCCCTGGACAGGGTCTACGGGGTCGAAGGCTACACCTTC.

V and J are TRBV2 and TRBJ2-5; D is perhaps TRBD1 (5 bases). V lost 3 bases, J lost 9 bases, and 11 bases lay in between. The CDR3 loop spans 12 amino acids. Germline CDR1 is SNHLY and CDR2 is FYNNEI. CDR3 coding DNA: TGTGCCAGCAGTGATACCTTAGGGGCCCAGTACTTC. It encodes CASSDTLGAQYF.

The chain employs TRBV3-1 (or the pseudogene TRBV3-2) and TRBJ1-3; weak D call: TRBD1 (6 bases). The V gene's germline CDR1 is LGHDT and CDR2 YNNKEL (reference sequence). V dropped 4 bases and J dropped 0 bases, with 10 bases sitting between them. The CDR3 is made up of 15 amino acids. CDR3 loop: CASSRDRRSGNTIYF. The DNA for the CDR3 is TGTGCCAGCAGCCGAGACAGGCGCTCTGGAAACACCATATATTTT.

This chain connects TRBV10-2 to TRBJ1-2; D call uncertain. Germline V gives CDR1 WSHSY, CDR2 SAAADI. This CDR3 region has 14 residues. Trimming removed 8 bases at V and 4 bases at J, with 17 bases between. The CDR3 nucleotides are TGCGCCAGCTCTGAACCAAACCCGGTCTATGGCTACACCTTC. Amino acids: CASSEPNPVYGYTF.